This T cell receptor (beta chain) was identified in a study of T cell changes during pregnancy in multiple sclerosis. Assay used: immunoSEQ multiplex PCR; TCRdb lists only in-frame clones, some missing. The sample has about 15,000 clones; 80% to 90% are singletons. The CDR3 totals 16 residues. V shed 4 bases, J shed 2 bases, and the junction held 6 bases outside the gene matches. Per germline, CDR1 KGHSH and CDR2 LQKENI. The chain couples TRBV18 to TRBJ2-3, with 10 bases identical to TRBD2. The specimen was CD8+ T cells from peripheral blood mononuclear cells, collected in the first trimester of pregnancy. The source is a female donor with multiple sclerosis, enrolled in a pregnancy study. The CDR3, as DNA: TGTGCCAGCTCACTACTGACTAGCGGGTCCACAGATACGCAGTATTTT. Translation: CASSLLTSGSTDTQYF.